The source of this T cell receptor (beta chain) is a study of blood T cell repertoires in COVID-19. Study-level background: The samples span acute and convalescent COVID-19 from the United States, Italy and Spain. Sample material is recorded as cDNA or gDNA derived from T cells, B-cell-depleted T cells, or PBMCs.

CDR3 length equals 16 residues. Trimming cost V 3 bases and J 0 bases; bases outside gene matches: 4. Germline CDR1 SGHRS, CDR2 YFSETQ. Clinical histories supplied by participants themselves formed the basis of cohort assignment. Profiling relied on immunoSEQ multiplex PCR, and the TCRdb table lists in-frame clones only, not all of them. This sample has 220,000 or so clones; 75% to 90% occur once, and the top ten carry 3% to 3.5%. The chain uses TRBV5-1 and TRBJ2-1, with 9 positions matching TRBD2. The receptor comes from a woman aged 18-29 years in a cohort exposed to, infected with or recovered from COVID-19 (not recorded which). The sample comprised PBMCs or T cells enriched from blood (not recorded which). The CDR3 DNA is TGCGCCAGCAGCTCCATAGCGGGAGTCTCCTACAATGAGCAGTTCTTC. Its translation is CASSSIAGVSYNEQFF. The full variable domain, in which reference TRBV5-1 and TRBJ2-1 provide the parts outside the CDR3, is KAGVTQTPRYLIKTRGQQVTLSCSPISGHRSVSWYQQTPGQGLQFLFEYFSETQRNKGNFPGRFSGRQFSNSRSEMNVSTLELGDSALYLCASSSIAGVSYNEQFFGPGTRLTVL.